This T cell receptor beta chain was recovered during a study of blood T cell repertoires in COVID-19. Study-wide context: From the United States, Italy and Spain came samples of acute and convalescent COVID-19. PBMCs, B-cell-depleted T cells, or T cells provided the cDNA or gDNA that made up the material.

In the original workflow: Reference gene primer amplification yielded estimated nucleated cell counts. Using immunoSEQ multiplex PCR, the repertoire was profiled, and TCRdb retains in-frame clones only, with some absent. D and trimming come from the DNA, and the V and J calls and clone size come from that table. There are about 170,000 clones in the sample; under 85% occur only once, and 1% to 1.5% lies in the top ten. The clonotype comes from a man in his sixties who had recovered from COVID-19. What was sequenced was peripheral blood.

CDR3: CASSNPGQGRNEQYF. CDR3 coding DNA: TGTGCCAGTAGTAACCCCGGGCAGGGTAGGAACGAGCAGTACTTC. This sequence joins TRBV19 and TRBJ2-7; possible D gene TRBD1, 5 bases. In germline, CDR1 is LNHDA, CDR2 SQIVND (reference sequence). The CDR3 spans 15 residues. V was cut by 4 bases and J by 5 bases, with 18 bases left in between.